This T cell receptor beta chain is drawn from a study of T cells in Graves' hyperthyroidism and ophthalmopathy. Study-wide background: Blood from the periphery was taken at initial diagnosis, before any treatment.

This clonotype has ten or more counts. Its antigen is undetermined. This CDR3 is built from 13 residues. Germline values: CDR1 MGHRA, CDR2 YSYEKL. Trimming cost V 1 base and J 5 bases, with 6 bases left between them. What was amplified from RNA transcripts were TCR beta CDR3 regions. The HTBI primer set served for first-round RT-PCR of the TCR CDR3. In TCRdb, the multiplex PCR reads were re-called with MiXCR into one record per CDR3 protein. The table lists fewer than 200,000 distinct CDR3 sequences, approximately 9% of them singletons. Overall study findings and caveats: Using 13 V-J features, a model discriminated ophthalmopathy from stable hyperthyroidism.

Each diagnosis was grounded in clinical symptoms, serum thyroxine and TRAb, thyroid ultrasound, and orbital computed tomography. The PBMCs had their origin in 7.5 to 10 ml of fresh peripheral blood. V usage is TRBV4-1 and J usage is TRBJ1-5; D is ambiguous. The sample was blood. The TCR comes from a woman aged 18-30 years with Graves' hyperthyroidism that later progressed to Graves' ophthalmopathy. The CDR3 loop is CASSQVIYQPQHF. The CDR3 DNA reads as TGCGCCAGCAGCCAAGTTATCTATCAGCCCCAGCATTTT.